This T cell receptor beta chain was obtained from a study of response to subunit inactivated influenza vaccine. Study outcomes and limitations: Each seasonal influenza vaccination, the authors suggested, recruits few new T cells.

This clonotype was detected only a few times. The antigen is unknown. Just one base apart from a much larger clone, this may be a read error. Each CDR3 protein gets one entry after TCRdb re-called the RT-PCR reads with MiXCR. Of over 750,000 distinct CDR3 sequences in the sample, 21% were seen once. CDR3 length: 13 amino acids. Looked up from germline, CDR1 is MNHNS and CDR2 is SASEGT. V trimming: 6 bases; J trimming: 7 bases; junction bases outside the gene matches: 5. This clonotype was sampled from a man in his fifties who received an inactivated influenza vaccine. This chain links TRBV6-1 with TRBJ2-1; 8 bases agree with TRBD1. The source material was PBMCs from blood, sampled about 5 days after vaccination. This CDR3 is CASSRTGLNEQFF. The DNA for the CDR3 is TGTGCCAGCAGCAGGACAGGGTTGAATGAGCAGTTCTTC.